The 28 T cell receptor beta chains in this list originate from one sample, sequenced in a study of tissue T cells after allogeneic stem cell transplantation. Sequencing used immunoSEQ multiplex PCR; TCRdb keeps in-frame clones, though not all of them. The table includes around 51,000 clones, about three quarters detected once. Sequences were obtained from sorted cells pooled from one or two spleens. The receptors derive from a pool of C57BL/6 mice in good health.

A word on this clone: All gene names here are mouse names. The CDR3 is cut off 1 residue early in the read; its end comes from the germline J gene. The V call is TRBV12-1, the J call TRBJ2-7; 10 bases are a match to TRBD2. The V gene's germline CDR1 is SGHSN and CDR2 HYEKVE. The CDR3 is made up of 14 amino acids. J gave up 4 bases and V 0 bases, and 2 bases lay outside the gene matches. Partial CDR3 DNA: TGTGCCAGCTCTCTCGGACTGGGGGAATATGAACAGTAC. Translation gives CASSLGLGEYEQY. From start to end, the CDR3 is CASSLGLGEYEQYF.

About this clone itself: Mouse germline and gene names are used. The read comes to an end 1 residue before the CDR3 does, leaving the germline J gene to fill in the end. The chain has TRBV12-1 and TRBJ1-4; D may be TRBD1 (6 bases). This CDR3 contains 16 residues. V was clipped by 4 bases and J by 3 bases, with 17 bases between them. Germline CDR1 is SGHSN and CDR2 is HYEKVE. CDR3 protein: CASSITGRGANERLFF. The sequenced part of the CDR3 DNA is TGTGCCAGCTCCATAACAGGGAGAGGGGCCAACGAAAGATTATTT. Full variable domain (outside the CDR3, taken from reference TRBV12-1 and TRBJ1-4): DSGVVQSPRHIIKEKGGRSVLTCIPISGHSNVVWYQQTLGKELKFLIQHYEKVERDKGFLPSRFSVQQFDDYHSEMNMSALELEDSAMYFCASSITGRGANERLFFGHGTKLSVL.

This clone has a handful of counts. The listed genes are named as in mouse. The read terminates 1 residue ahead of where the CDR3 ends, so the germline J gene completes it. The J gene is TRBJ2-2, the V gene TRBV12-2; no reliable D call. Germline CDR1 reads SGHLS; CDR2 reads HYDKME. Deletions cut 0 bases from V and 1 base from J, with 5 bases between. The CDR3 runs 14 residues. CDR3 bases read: TGTGCCAGCTCTCTCCAGGAAAACACCGGGCAGCTCTAC. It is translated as CASSLQENTGQLY. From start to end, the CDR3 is CASSLQENTGQLYF. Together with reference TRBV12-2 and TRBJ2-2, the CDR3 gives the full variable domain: NSGVVQSPRYIIKGKGERSILKCIPISGHLSVAWYQQTQGQELKFFIQHYDKMERDKGNLPSRFSVQQFDDYHSEMNMSALELEDSAVYFCASSLQENTGQLYFGEGSKLTVL.

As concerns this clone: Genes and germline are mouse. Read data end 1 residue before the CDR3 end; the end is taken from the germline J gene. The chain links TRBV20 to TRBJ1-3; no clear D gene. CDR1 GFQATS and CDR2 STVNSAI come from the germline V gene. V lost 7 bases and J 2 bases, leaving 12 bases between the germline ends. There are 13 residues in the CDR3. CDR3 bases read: TGTGGTGGCAGGAAGGGAACTGGAAATACGCTCTAT. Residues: CGGRKGTGNTLY. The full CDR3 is CGGRKGTGNTLYF. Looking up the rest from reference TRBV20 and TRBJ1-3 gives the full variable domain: GALVYQYPRRTICKSGTSMRMECQAVGFQATSVAWYRQSPQKTFELIALSTVNSAIKYEQNFTQEKFPISHPNLSFSSMTVLNAYLEDRGLYLCGGRKGTGNTLYFGEGSRLIVV.

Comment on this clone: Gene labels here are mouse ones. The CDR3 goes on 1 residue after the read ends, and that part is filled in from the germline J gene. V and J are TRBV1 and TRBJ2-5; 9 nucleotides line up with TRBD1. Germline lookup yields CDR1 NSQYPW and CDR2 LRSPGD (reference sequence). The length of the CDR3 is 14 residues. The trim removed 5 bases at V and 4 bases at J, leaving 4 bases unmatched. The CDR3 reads CTCSSGTGKDTQYF. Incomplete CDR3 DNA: TGCACCTGCAGTTCCGGGACAGGGAAAGACACCCAGTAC.

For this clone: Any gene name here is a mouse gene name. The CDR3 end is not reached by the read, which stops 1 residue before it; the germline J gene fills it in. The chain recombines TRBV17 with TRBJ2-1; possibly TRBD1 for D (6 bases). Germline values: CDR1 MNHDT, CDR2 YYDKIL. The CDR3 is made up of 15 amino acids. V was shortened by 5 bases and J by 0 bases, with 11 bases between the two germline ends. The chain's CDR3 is CASSFRQDNYAEQFF. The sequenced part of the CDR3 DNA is TGTGCTAGCAGTTTCCGACAGGATAACTATGCTGAGCAGTTC.

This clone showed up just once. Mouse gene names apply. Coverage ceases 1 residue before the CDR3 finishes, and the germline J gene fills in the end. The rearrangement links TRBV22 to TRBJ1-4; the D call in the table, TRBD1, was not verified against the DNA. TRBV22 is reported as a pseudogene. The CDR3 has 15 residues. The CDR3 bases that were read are TGTGCCAGCAGTTGTCTGCAGGGGGCCAACGAAAGATTATTT. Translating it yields CASSCLQGANERLF. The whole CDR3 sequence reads CASSCLQGANERLFF.

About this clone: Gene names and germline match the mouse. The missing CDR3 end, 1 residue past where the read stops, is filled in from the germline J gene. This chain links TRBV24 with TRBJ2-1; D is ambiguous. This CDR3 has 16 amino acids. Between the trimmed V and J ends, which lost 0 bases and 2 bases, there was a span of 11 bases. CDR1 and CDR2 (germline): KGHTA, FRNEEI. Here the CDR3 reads CASSLYKAGYYAEQFF. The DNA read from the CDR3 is TGTGCCAGCAGTCTGTATAAGGCAGGCTACTATGCTGAGCAGTTC.

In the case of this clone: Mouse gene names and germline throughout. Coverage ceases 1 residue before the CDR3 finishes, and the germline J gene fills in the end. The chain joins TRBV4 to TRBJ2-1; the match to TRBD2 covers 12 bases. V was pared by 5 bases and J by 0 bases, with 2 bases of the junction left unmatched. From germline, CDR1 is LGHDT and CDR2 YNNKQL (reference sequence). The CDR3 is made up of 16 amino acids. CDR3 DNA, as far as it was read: TGTGCCAGCAGCCGGGACTGGGGGGATAACTATGCTGAGCAGTTC. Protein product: CASSRDWGDNYAEQF. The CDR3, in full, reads CASSRDWGDNYAEQFF.

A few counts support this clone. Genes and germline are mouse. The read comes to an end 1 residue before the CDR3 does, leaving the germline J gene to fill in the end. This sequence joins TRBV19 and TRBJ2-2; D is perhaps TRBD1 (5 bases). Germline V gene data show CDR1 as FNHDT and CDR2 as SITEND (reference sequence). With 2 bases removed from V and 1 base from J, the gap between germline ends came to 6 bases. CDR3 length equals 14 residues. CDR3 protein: CASSIQGNTGQLYF. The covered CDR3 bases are TGTGCCAGCAGTATTCAGGGAAACACCGGGCAGCTCTAC.

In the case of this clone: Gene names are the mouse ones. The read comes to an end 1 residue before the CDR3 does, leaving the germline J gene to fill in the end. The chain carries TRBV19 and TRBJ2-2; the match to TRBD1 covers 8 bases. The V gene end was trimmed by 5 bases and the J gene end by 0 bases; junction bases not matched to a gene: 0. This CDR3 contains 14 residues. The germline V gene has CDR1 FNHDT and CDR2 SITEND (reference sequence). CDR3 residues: CASRQGANTGQLYF. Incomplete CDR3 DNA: TGTGCCAGCAGACAGGGGGCAAACACCGGGCAGCTCTAC.

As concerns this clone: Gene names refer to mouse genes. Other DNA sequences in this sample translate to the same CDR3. The CDR3 sequence is CASSLTGSQNTLYF. The CDR3 DNA, read in part, is TGTGCCAGCAGCTTGACTGGAAGTCAAAACACCTTGTAC. This chain joins TRBV3 and TRBJ2-4; a possible D gene is TRBD2 (6 bases). The CDR3 goes on 1 residue after the read ends, and that part is filled in from the germline J gene. The CDR3 sequence is 14 residues long. With 3 bases removed from V and 0 bases from J, the gap between germline ends came to 7 bases. From germline, CDR1 is SNHLY and CDR2 FYNGKV (reference sequence). The full variable domain, its missing parts supplied by reference TRBV3 and TRBJ2-4, is GPKVLQIPSHQIIDMGQMVTLNCDPVSNHLYFYWYKQILGQQMEFLVNFYNGKVMEKSKLFKDQFSVERPDGSYFTLKIQPTALEDSAVYFCASSLTGSQNTLYFGAGTRLSVL.

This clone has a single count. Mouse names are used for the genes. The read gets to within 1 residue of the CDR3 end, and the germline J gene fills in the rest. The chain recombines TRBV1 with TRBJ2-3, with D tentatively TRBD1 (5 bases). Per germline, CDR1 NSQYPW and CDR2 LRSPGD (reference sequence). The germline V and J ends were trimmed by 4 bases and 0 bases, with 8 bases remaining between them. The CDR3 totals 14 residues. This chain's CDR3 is CTCSGTTSAETLYF. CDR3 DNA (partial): TGCACCTGCAGTGGGACAACTAGTGCAGAAACGCTGTAT. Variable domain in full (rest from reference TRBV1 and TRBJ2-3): VTLLEQNPRWRLVPRGQAVNLRCILKNSQYPWMSWYQQDLQKQLQWLFTLRSPGDKEVKSLPGADYLATRVTDTELRLQVANMSQGRTLYCTCSGTTSAETLYFGSGTRLTVL.

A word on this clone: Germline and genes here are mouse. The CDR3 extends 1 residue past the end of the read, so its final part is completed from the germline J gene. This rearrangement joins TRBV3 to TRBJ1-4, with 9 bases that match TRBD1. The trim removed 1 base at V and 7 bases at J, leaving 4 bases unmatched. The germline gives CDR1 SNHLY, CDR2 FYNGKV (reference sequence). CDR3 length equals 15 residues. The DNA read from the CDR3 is TGTGCCAGCAGCTTAGAAGGGACAGGGACCGAAAGATTATTT. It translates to CASSLEGTGTERLF. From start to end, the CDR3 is CASSLEGTGTERLFF.

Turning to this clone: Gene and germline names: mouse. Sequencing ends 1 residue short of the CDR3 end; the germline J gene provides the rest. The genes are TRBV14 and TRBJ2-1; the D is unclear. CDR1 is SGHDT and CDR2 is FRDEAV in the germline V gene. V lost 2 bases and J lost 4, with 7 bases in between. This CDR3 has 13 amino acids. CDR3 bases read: TGTGCCAGCAGTTTTTCGGGGTATGCTGAGCAGTTC. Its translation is CASSFSGYAEQF. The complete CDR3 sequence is CASSFSGYAEQFF.

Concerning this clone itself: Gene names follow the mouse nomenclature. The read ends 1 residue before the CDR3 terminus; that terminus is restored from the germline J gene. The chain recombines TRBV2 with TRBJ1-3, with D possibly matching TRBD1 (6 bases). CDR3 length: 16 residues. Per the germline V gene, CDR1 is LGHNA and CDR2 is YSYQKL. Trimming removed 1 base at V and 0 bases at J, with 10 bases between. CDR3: CASSQGGTTSGNTLYF. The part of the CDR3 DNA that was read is TGTGCCAGCAGCCAAGGGGGGACAACTTCTGGAAATACGCTCTAT. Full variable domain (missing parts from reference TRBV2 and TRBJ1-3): DPKIIQKPKYLVAVTGSEKILICEQYLGHNAMYWYRQSAKKPLEFMFSYSYQKLMDNQTASSRFQPQSSKKNHLDLQITALKPDDSATYFCASSQGGTTSGNTLYFGEGSRLIVV.

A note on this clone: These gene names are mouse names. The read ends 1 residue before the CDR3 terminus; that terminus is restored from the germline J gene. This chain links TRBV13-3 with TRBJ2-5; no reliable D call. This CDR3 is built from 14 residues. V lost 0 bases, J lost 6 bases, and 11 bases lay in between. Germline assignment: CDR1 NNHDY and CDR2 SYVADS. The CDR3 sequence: CASSDARVRDTQYF. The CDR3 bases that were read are TGTGCCAGCAGTGATGCAAGGGTCAGGGACACCCAGTAC.

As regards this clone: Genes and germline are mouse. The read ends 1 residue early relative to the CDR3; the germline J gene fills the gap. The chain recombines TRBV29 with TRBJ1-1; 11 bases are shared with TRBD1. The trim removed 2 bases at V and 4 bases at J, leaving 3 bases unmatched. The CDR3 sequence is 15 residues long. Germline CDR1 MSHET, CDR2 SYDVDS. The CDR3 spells CASSLRDRGGTEVFF. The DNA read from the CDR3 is TGTGCTAGCAGTTTAAGGGACAGGGGGGGCACAGAAGTCTTC.

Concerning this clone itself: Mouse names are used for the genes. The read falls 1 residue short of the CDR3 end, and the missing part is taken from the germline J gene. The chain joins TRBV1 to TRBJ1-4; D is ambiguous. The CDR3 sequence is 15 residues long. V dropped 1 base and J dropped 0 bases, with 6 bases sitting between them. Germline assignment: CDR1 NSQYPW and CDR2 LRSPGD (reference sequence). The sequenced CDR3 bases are TGCACCTGCAGTGCAGCACAGATTTCCAACGAAAGATTATTT. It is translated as CTCSAAQISNERLF. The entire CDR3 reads CTCSAAQISNERLFF.

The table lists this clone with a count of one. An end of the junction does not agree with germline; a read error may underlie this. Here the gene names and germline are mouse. CDR3 sequence: CASSIGTGGSAETLYF. The sequenced CDR3 bases are TGTGCCAGCAGCATAGGGACTGGGGGTAGTGCAGAAACGCTGTAT. This sequence joins TRBV19 and TRBJ2-3; 11 nucleotides match TRBD2. Read data end 1 residue before the CDR3 end; the end is taken from the germline J gene. This CDR3 has 16 residues. CDR1 and CDR2 from the germline V gene are FNHDT and SITEND (reference sequence).

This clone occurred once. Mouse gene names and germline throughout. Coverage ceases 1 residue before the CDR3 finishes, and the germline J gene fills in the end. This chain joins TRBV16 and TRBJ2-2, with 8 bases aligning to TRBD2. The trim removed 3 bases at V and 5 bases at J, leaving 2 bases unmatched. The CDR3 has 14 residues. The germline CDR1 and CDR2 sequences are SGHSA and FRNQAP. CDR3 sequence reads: CASSFAGGTGQLYF. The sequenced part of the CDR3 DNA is TGTGCAAGCAGCTTCGCTGGGGGGACCGGGCAGCTCTAC.

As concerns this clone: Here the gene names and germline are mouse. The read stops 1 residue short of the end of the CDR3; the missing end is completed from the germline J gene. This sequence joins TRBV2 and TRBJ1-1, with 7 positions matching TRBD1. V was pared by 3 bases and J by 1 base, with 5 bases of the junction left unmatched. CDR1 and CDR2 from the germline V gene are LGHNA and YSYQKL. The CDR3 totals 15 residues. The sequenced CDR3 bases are TGTGCCAGCAGCCAGAACAGGGGAGGGAACACAGAAGTCTTC. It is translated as CASSQNRGGNTEVF. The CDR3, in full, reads CASSQNRGGNTEVFF.

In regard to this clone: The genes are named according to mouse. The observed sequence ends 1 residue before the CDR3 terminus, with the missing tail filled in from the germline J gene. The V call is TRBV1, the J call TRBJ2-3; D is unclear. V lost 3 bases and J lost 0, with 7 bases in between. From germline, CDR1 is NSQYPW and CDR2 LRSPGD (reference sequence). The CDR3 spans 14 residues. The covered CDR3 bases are TGCACCTGCAGTGCGAAAACTAGTGCAGAAACGCTGTAT. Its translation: CTCSAKTSAETLY. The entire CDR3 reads CTCSAKTSAETLYF.

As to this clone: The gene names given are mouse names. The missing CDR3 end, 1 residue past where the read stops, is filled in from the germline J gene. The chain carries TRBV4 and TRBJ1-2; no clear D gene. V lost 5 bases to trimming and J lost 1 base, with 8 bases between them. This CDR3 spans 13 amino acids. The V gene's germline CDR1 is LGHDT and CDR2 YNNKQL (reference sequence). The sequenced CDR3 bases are TGTGCCAGCAGCCCGGACCGAAACTCCGACTACACC. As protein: CASSPDRNSDYT. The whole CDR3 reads CASSPDRNSDYTF.

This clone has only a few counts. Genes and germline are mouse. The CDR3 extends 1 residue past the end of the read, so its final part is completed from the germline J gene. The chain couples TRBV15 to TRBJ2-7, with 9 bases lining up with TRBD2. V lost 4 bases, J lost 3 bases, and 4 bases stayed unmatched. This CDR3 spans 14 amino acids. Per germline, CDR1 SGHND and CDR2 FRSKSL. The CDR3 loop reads CASSSTGGLYEQYF. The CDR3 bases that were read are TGTGCCAGCAGTTCGACTGGGGGTCTCTATGAACAGTAC.

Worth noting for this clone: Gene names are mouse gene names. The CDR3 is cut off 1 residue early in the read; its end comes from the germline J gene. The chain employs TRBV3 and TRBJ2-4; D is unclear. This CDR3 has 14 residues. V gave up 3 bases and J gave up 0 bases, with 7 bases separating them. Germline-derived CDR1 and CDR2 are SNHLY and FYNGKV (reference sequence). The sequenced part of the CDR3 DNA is TGTGCCAGCAGCTTTAAACCTAGTCAAAACACCTTGTAC. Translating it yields CASSFKPSQNTLY. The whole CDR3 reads CASSFKPSQNTLYF.

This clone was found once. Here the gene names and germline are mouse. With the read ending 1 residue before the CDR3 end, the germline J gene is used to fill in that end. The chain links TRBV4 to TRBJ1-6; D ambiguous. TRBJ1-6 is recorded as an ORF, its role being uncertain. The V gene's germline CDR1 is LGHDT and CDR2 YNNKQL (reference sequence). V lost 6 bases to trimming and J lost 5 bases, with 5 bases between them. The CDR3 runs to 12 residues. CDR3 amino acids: CASSRDNSPLYF. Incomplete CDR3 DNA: TGTGCCAGCAGTAGGGATAATTCGCCCCTCTAC.

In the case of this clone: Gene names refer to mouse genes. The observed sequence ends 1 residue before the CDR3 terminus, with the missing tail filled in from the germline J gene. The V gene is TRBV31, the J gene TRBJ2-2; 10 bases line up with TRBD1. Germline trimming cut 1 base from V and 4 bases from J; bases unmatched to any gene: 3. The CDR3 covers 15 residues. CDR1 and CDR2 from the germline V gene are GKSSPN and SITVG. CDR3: CAWSPGQGSTGQLYF. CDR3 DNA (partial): TGTGCCTGGAGTCCGGGACAGGGGAGCACCGGGCAGCTCTAC.